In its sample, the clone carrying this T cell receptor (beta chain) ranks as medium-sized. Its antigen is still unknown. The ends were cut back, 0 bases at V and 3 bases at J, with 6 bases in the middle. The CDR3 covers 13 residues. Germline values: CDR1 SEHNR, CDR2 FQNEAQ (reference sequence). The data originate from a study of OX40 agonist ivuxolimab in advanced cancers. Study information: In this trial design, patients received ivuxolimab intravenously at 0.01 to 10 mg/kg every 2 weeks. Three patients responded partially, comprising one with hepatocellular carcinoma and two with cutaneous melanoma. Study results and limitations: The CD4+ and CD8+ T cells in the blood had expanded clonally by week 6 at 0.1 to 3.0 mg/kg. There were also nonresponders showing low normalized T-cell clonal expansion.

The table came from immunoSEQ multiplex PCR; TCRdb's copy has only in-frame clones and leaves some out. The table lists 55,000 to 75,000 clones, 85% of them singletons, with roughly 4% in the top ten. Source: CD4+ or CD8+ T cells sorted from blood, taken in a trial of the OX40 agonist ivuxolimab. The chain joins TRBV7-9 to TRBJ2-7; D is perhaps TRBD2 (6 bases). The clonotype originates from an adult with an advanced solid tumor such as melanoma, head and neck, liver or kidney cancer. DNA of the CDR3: TGTGCCAGCAGCTTAGCCGGGGGCTACGAGCAGTACTTC. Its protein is CASSLAGGYEQYF.